The T cell receptor beta chain described here comes from a study of T cell responses to AZD1222 COVID-19 vaccine. This clone was seen only once. Its matching antigen is unknown. Whole-study results and caveats: When two AZD1222 doses had been given, Spike-specific TCR breadth and depth rose. CD4 TCRs covered the whole spike, strongest at regions 160-218 and 743-854.

Germline CDR1 LGHNT, CDR2 FRNRAP. Trimming pared 3 bases from V and 8 bases from J, leaving 10 bases between. CDR3 length equals 13 residues. Produced via immunoSEQ multiplex PCR; TCRdb's table is partial and in-frame only. Altogether 89,000 or so clones are present, about 89% being singletons, with the ten largest covering roughly 12%. This receptor was obtained from an adult who received the AZD1222 COVID-19 vaccine. The chain combines TRBV12-5 with TRBJ1-4, with D possibly being TRBD1 (5 bases). The specimen comprised peripheral blood, sampled 28 days after the second AZD1222 dose. CDR3 sequence: CASGFQGGEKLFF. CDR3 coding DNA: TGTGCTAGTGGTTTCCAGGGAGGAGAAAAACTGTTTTTT.